Below, 16 T cell receptor beta chains from the same sample are listed, as sequenced in a study of T-cell reconstitution after alpha-beta-depleted transplantation in children. The authors prepared the TCRbeta library with unique molecular identifiers. From the PCR reads, TCRdb called clonotypes with MiXCR, one entry per CDR3 protein. The sample records hundreds of thousands of distinct CDR3 sequences, 10% to 15% being singletons. Specimen: PBMCs, collected before TCRalphabeta/CD19-depleted stem cell transplant. The receptors originated from a girl aged 2-10 years with congenital amegakaryocytic thrombocytopenia, due to receive a stem cell transplant.

This clonotype was recorded many times. This sequence joins TRBV12-3 or TRBV12-4 and TRBJ2-3; D is perhaps TRBD1 (6 bases). V gave up 5 bases and J gave up 1 base, with 13 bases separating them. There are 15 residues in the CDR3. The CDR3 reads CASSPRTDGTDTQYF. CDR3 DNA sequence: TGTGCCAGCAGTCCCCGGACAGATGGCACAGATACGCAGTATTTT.

This clonotype was observed many times. The chain uses TRBV28 and TRBJ1-1; D not resolved. V lost 5 bases to trimming and J lost 3 bases, with 10 bases between them. Germline CDR1 and CDR2: MDHEN and SYDVKM. The CDR3 has 13 residues. For the CDR3, the DNA is TGTGCCAGCAGTGGCCCTCAGGACACTGAAGCTTTCTTT. Protein product: CASSGPQDTEAFF.

This clonotype was detected a few times. The V call is TRBV7-6, the J call TRBJ2-1; D might be TRBD1 (7 bases). V lost 3 bases to trimming and J lost 7 bases, with 13 bases between them. The CDR3 consists of 14 residues. Germline V gene data show CDR1 as SGHVS and CDR2 as FNYEAQ. The CDR3 protein is CASSFNPGGNEQFF. The DNA for the CDR3 is TGTGCCAGCAGCTTTAACCCAGGGGGGAATGAGCAGTTCTTC.

J is TRBJ2-3 and V is TRBV20-1; TRBD2 is a possible D gene (5 bases). The CDR3 spans 14 residues. The germline gives CDR1 DFQATT, CDR2 SNEGSKA (reference sequence). The V gene lost 6 bases and the J gene lost 2 bases, with 15 bases spanning the gap. CDR3 DNA sequence: TGCAGTGCACAACTAGAGGTAGTCACAGATACGCAGTATTTT. Amino acid sequence: CSAQLEVVTDTQYF.

This chain joins TRBV5-1 and TRBJ2-2, with D perhaps matching TRBD2 (6 bases). The V end lost 2 bases, the J end lost 1 base, and 12 bases lay between the germline ends. This CDR3 region has 16 residues. Looked up from germline, CDR1 is SGHRS and CDR2 is YFSETQ. CDR3 protein: CASSFGVAENTGELFF. In DNA, the CDR3 is TGCGCCAGCAGCTTCGGGGTAGCGGAGAACACCGGGGAGCTGTTTTTT.

Ten or more counts support this clonotype. The chain combines TRBV5-1 with TRBJ2-7; D is ambiguous. Germline CDR1 SGHRS, CDR2 YFSETQ. This CDR3 contains 13 residues. V was trimmed by 4 bases and J by 1 base, leaving 9 bases between them. This CDR3 is CASSMDGSYEQYF. CDR3 nucleotide sequence: TGCGCCAGCAGCATGGACGGTTCCTACGAGCAGTACTTC. Together with reference TRBV5-1 and TRBJ2-7, the CDR3 gives the full variable domain: KAGVTQTPRYLIKTRGQQVTLSCSPISGHRSVSWYQQTPGQGLQFLFEYFSETQRNKGNFPGRFSGRQFSNSRSEMNVSTLELGDSALYLCASSMDGSYEQYFGPGTRLTVT.

In its sample, this clonotype was seen a few times. This sequence joins TRBV20-1 and TRBJ2-6; 7 bases line up with TRBD2. V shed 6 bases and J 0 bases; nucleotides not matched to a gene: 11. CDR1 is DFQATT, CDR2 SNEGSKA, per germline (reference sequence). The CDR3 is 17 amino acids. The CDR3 coding sequence is TGCAGTGCCTCCTCGGGGGGTAGCGGCTCTGGGGCCAACGTCCTGACTTTC. Translated: CSASSGGSGSGANVLTF.

The sample holds many counts of this clonotype. V usage is TRBV5-1 and J usage is TRBJ1-1; the D is unclear. The germline V and J ends were trimmed by 9 bases and 3 bases, with 21 bases remaining between them. This CDR3 is built from 15 residues. Germline CDR1 is SGHRS and CDR2 is YFSETQ. CDR3: CATSSTGVSDTEAFF. The DNA for the CDR3 is TGCGCCACCTCCTCCACCGGGGTTTCAGACACTGAAGCTTTCTTT.

V gene TRBV12-3 or TRBV12-4 combines with J gene TRBJ2-6; 13 nucleotides agree with TRBD2. Trimming took 1 base from V and 4 from J; bases not matched to a gene: 13. The CDR3 is made up of 21 amino acids. The CDR3: CASSLVSLGLAGDGGANVLTF. The CDR3 nucleotides read TGTGCCAGCAGTTTAGTGTCCCTCGGACTAGCGGGAGACGGCGGGGCCAACGTCCTGACTTTC.

This chain links TRBV6-5 with TRBJ2-5; D remains unclear. Trimming shortened V by 2 bases and J by 4 bases, and 14 bases separated the two germline ends. The germline V gene encodes CDR1 MNHEY and CDR2 SVGAGI. The CDR3 has 15 residues. This CDR3 reads CASSYRLPGGETQYF. CDR3 coding DNA: TGTGCCAGCAGTTACCGTCTGCCCGGCGGAGAGACCCAGTACTTC.

This clonotype was detected a few times. This chain connects TRBV20-1 to TRBJ2-7; D is undetermined. The CDR3 has 15 amino acids. Germline CDR1 and CDR2: DFQATT and SNEGSKA (reference sequence). Trimming took 6 bases from V and 0 from J, leaving 18 bases between them. CDR3 coding DNA: TGCAGTGCAGGAAAGGATAGCCACCCCTCCTACGAGCAGTACTTC. Protein sequence: CSAGKDSHPSYEQYF.

J is TRBJ2-1 and V is TRBV27; D assignment may be TRBD1 or TRBD2 (5 bases each). The CDR3 runs 16 residues. The germline V gene encodes CDR1 MNHEY and CDR2 SMNVEV (reference sequence). V dropped 2 bases and J dropped 3 bases, with 14 bases sitting between them. The chain's CDR3 is CASSLILAQGYNEQFF. In nucleotides, the CDR3 is TGTGCCAGCAGTTTAATTCTAGCCCAGGGCTACAATGAGCAGTTCTTC.

The sample holds many counts of this clonotype. This rearrangement joins TRBV2 to TRBJ2-2; 11 bases are shared with TRBD2. The V gene end was trimmed by 10 bases and the J gene end by 8 bases; junction bases not matched to a gene: 6. The germline V gene encodes CDR1 SNHLY and CDR2 FYNNEI. CDR3 length: 13 amino acids. The CDR3 is CAKRLAGRGELFF. As DNA, the CDR3 is TGTGCCAAAAGACTAGCGGGAAGAGGGGAGCTGTTTTTT.

This chain connects TRBV5-1 to TRBJ2-3; TRBD2 agrees at 10 bases. The V and J ends lost 5 bases and 4 bases, in that order; junction bases with no gene match: 19. This CDR3 region has 19 residues. Per the germline V gene, CDR1 is SGHRS and CDR2 is YFSETQ. In DNA form, the CDR3 reads TGCGCCAGCAGACTCACACACCTAGCGGGAGAACTCGGCGCAGATACGCAGTATTTT. As protein: CASRLTHLAGELGADTQYF.

This clonotype was picked up a small number of times. In nucleotides, the CDR3 is TGTGCCAGCAGTTACGCTGATCAGCCCCAGCATTTT. Residues: CASSYADQPQHF. J is TRBJ1-5 and V is TRBV6-6; D remains unclear. This CDR3 is 12 amino acids long. V lost 2 bases and J lost 5, with 4 bases in between. Germline V gives CDR1 MNHNY, CDR2 SVGAGI (reference sequence).

This clonotype was seen ten or more times. The chain combines TRBV10-3 with TRBJ2-1; 7 bases are a match to TRBD2. Per germline, CDR1 ENHRY and CDR2 SYGVKD. The CDR3 sequence is 15 residues long. Trimming at V came to 2 bases and at J to 12 bases, leaving 13 bases not matched to a gene. The CDR3 DNA reads TGTGCCATCAGTGAGATCAGCGGGACGACCTCGGGGCAGTTCTTC. It specifies CAISEISGTTSGQFF.